A selection of T cell receptor beta chains follows, all from one sample in a study of T cells in Graves' hyperthyroidism and ophthalmopathy. TCRdb called the multiplex PCR reads again in MiXCR, with one record for every CDR3 protein. The sample lists some 620,000 distinct CDR3 sequences; about 16% were seen once. Sequencing used blood. The receptors originated from a woman aged 25 to 39 with Graves' hyperthyroidism. The CDR3 runs from the conserved cysteine through the conserved F or W. Each record gives: J gene, clone size, D gene, V gene, CDR3 protein, CDR3 DNA. D genes are given only for firm matches. The size of a clone is reported for some rows only, either as once, few or many, or as a class for expanded clones.

J: TRBJ2-1
size: .
D: TRBD2
V: TRBV5-1
CDR3: CASSPGGVFPYNEQFF
DNA: TGCGCCAGCAGCCCGGGGGGGGTCTTCCCCTACAATGAGCAGTTCTTC

J: TRBJ2-7
size: .
D: TRBD1
V: TRBV7-9
CDR3: CASSNRRGNDYEQYF
DNA: TGTGCCAGCAGCAACCGCAGGGGGAATGACTACGAGCAGTACTTC

J: TRBJ1-1
size: many
D: .
V: TRBV3-1
CDR3: CASSQEGLGAFF
DNA: TGTGCCAGCAGCCAAGAAGGACTGGGAGCTTTCTTT

J: TRBJ2-7
size: .
D: .
V: TRBV27
CDR3: CASSRDSRGYEQYF
DNA: TGTGCCAGCAGTAGGGACTCCCGGGGTTACGAGCAGTACTTC

J: TRBJ2-1
size: many
D: .
V: TRBV20-1
CDR3: CSASTAGEQFF
DNA: TGCAGTGCCTCGACGGCGGGTGAGCAGTTCTTC

J: TRBJ1-1
size: .
D: .
V: TRBV19
CDR3: CASSMRGQGVRTEAFF
DNA: TGTGCCAGTAGTATGCGAGGGCAGGGTGTAAGGACTGAAGCTTTCTTT

J: TRBJ2-1
size: few
D: .
V: TRBV6-1
CDR3: CASTLDGDSEQFF
DNA: TGTGCCAGCACCCTGGATGGGGACTCTGAGCAGTTCTTC

J: TRBJ1-5
size: few
D: .
V: TRBV7-9
CDR3: CASSRASGPQHF
DNA: TGTGCCAGCTCGCGGGCCTCGGGGCCCCAGCATTTT

J: TRBJ2-1
size: few
D: TRBD2
V: TRBV12-3/TRBV12-4
CDR3: CASSKGLAGVGEQFF
DNA: TGTGCCAGCAGTAAAGGGCTAGCGGGAGTAGGGGAGCAGTTCTTC

J: TRBJ2-5
size: .
D: .
V: TRBV10-3
CDR3: CAISVVEGETQYF
DNA: TGTGCCATCAGTGTAGTAGAGGGAGAGACCCAGTACTTC

J: TRBJ1-2
size: few
D: TRBD1
V: TRBV5-8
CDR3: CASSRGTGGTWGYGYTF
DNA: TGTGCCAGCAGCCGAGGGACAGGGGGGACCTGGGGCTATGGCTACACCTTC

J: TRBJ1-1
size: many
D: .
V: TRBV7-9
CDR3: CASSLGSFTEAFF
DNA: TGTGCCAGCAGCTTAGGAAGTTTCACTGAAGCTTTCTTT

J: TRBJ1-5
size: few
D: .
V: TRBV19
CDR3: CASTKGGGHQPQHF
DNA: TGTGCCAGTACCAAAGGGGGGGGCCATCAGCCCCAGCATTTT

J: TRBJ2-2
size: .
D: TRBD1
V: TRBV7-8
CDR3: CASSLSGWDRTNTGELFF
DNA: TGTGCCAGCAGCCTAAGCGGGTGGGACAGGACAAACACCGGGGAGCTGTTTTTT

J: TRBJ1-3
size: many
D: .
V: TRBV28
CDR3: CASSSDVYTIYF
DNA: TGTGCCAGCAGTTCGGACGTATACACCATATATTTT

J: TRBJ2-7
size: many
D: .
V: TRBV20-1
CDR3: CSARRYYSYEQYF
DNA: TGCAGTGCGCGAAGATATTACTCCTACGAGCAGTACTTC

J: TRBJ1-2
size: .
D: .
V: TRBV27
CDR3: CASSSYRQDGNYGYTF
DNA: TGTGCCAGCAGTTCCTACCGACAGGACGGTAACTATGGCTACACCTTC

J: TRBJ2-7
size: many
D: TRBD1
V: TRBV28
CDR3: CASRVTGGLDEQYF
DNA: TGTGCCAGCAGGGTAACAGGGGGCTTGGACGAGCAGTACTTC

J: TRBJ2-1
size: many
D: TRBD1
V: TRBV12-3/TRBV12-4
CDR3: CASSFRDRGNEQFF
DNA: TGTGCCAGCAGTTTCCGGGACAGGGGTAATGAGCAGTTCTTC

J: TRBJ1-1
size: many
D: .
V: TRBV7-8
CDR3: CASSQTTGFDTEAFF
DNA: TGTGCCAGCAGCCAAACCACCGGGTTTGACACTGAAGCTTTCTTT

J: TRBJ2-4
size: .
D: TRBD1
V: TRBV5-1
CDR3: CASSPTDRGMNIQYF
DNA: TGCGCCAGCAGCCCAACGGACAGGGGAATGAACATTCAGTACTTC

J: TRBJ1-1
size: many
D: TRBD1
V: TRBV12-3/TRBV12-4
CDR3: CASSLGPGTGLNTEAFF
DNA: TGTGCCAGCAGCCTCGGGCCCGGGACAGGGCTGAACACTGAAGCTTTCTTT

J: TRBJ2-7
size: many
D: TRBD2
V: TRBV6-6
CDR3: CASSSASGRFYEQYF
DNA: TGTGCCAGCAGTTCCGCTAGCGGGAGGTTCTACGAGCAGTACTTC

J: TRBJ2-6
size: many
D: TRBD1
V: TRBV3-1
CDR3: CASSRQGTSGANVLTF
DNA: TGTGCCAGCAGTCGACAGGGGACCTCTGGGGCCAACGTCCTGACTTTC

J: TRBJ2-1
size: .
D: .
V: TRBV3-1
CDR3: CASSQDYLVAGSNEQFF
DNA: TGTGCCAGCAGCCAAGATTATTTAGTGGCGGGCAGCAATGAGCAGTTCTTC

J: TRBJ2-3
size: many
D: .
V: TRBV20-1
CDR3: CSAPPRDDHTDTQYF
DNA: TGCAGTGCTCCACCCCGGGACGATCACACAGATACGCAGTATTTT

J: TRBJ2-3
size: many
D: .
V: TRBV5-1
CDR3: CASSLQGPTDTQYF
DNA: TGCGCCAGCAGCTTGCAGGGTCCGACAGATACGCAGTATTTT

J: TRBJ1-2
size: many
D: .
V: TRBV3-2
CDR3: CASSQVSLRDRGHYGYTF
DNA: TGTGCCAGCAGCCAAGTGTCGTTACGGGACAGGGGGCACTATGGCTACACCTTC

J: TRBJ2-7
size: many
D: .
V: TRBV6-1
CDR3: CASSLSGHLSYEQYF
DNA: TGTGCCAGCAGTTTGTCGGGACATCTCTCCTACGAGCAGTACTTC

J: TRBJ2-1
size: many
D: .
V: TRBV6-1
CDR3: CASSVATNYNEQFF
DNA: TGTGCCAGCAGTGTGGCGACTAACTACAATGAGCAGTTCTTC

J: TRBJ2-3
size: .
D: TRBD1
V: TRBV6-2/TRBV6-3
CDR3: CASRSTGGAGTDTQYF
DNA: TGTGCCAGCAGGTCCACAGGGGGCGCGGGCACAGATACGCAGTATTTT

J: TRBJ2-7
size: few
D: TRBD2
V: TRBV5-1
CDR3: CASSFGLAAVAYEQYF
DNA: TGCGCCAGCAGCTTCGGACTAGCGGCCGTTGCCTACGAGCAGTACTTC

J: TRBJ2-3
size: many
D: .
V: TRBV3-2
CDR3: CASSQDGGTREGTDTQYF
DNA: TGTGCCAGCAGCCAAGATGGTGGGACGCGGGAGGGCACAGATACGCAGTATTTT

J: TRBJ2-6
size: many
D: .
V: TRBV28
CDR3: CASSSPPGANVLTF
DNA: TGTGCCAGCAGTTCCCCCCCTGGGGCCAACGTCCTGACTTTC

J: TRBJ1-5
size: few
D: .
V: TRBV28
CDR3: CASSVRSPYQPQHF
DNA: TGTGCCAGCAGCGTCCGAAGCCCTTATCAGCCCCAGCATTTT

J: TRBJ2-7
size: many
D: .
V: TRBV5-1
CDR3: CASSLRPFGNEQYF
DNA: TGCGCCAGCAGCTTGCGGCCCTTCGGAAACGAGCAGTACTTC

J: TRBJ1-1
size: few
D: .
V: TRBV18
CDR3: CASSPFNRENTEAFF
DNA: TGTGCCAGCTCACCCTTCAACAGGGAGAACACTGAAGCTTTCTTT

J: TRBJ2-7
size: many
D: TRBD2
V: TRBV27
CDR3: CASSLLAGTPYEQYF
DNA: TGTGCCAGCAGTCTACTAGCGGGAACGCCCTACGAGCAGTACTTC

J: TRBJ1-3
size: .
D: .
V: TRBV30
CDR3: CAWSVSGRSSGNTIYF
DNA: TGTGCCTGGAGTGTGTCCGGACGGAGCTCTGGAAACACCATATATTTT